The rows below give T cell receptor beta chains drawn from one sample of a study of cytomegalovirus exposure and HLA in healthy donors. The method was immunoSEQ multiplex PCR; TCRdb's version includes in-frame clones alone and lacks a portion of them. The sample consists of some 200,000 clones, more than 80% of them appearing once. Sequenced input: PBMCs. These receptors all stem from a woman in her 50s in good health and CMV-seropositive. Each CDR3 is given without its conserved first and last residue. The D gene is left open where the match is weak.

CDR3aa | j_gene | d_gene | v_gene | len
AISESQTNEKLF | TRBJ1-4 | - | TRBV10-3 | 12
AIRDDSGNTIY | TRBJ1-3 | - | TRBV10-3 | 11
ASSAGQGRETQY | TRBJ2-5 | TRBD1 | TRBV9 | 12
ASSDGPRGSNEKLF | TRBJ1-4 | - | TRBV7-2 | 14
ASSPRGKETQY | TRBJ2-5 | TRBD2 | TRBV7-2 | 11
SVRSGTGGYEQY | TRBJ2-7 | TRBD1 | TRBV29-1 | 12
AIRPPSGETQY | TRBJ2-5 | - | TRBV10-3 | 11
ASSQDSQGRGETQY | TRBJ2-5 | - | TRBV4-3 | 14
ASSLGGGGQPQH | TRBJ1-5 | - | TRBV5-1 | 12
ASSARQGLWGTDTQY | TRBJ2-3 | TRBD1 | TRBV7-2 | 15
ASRLRRAGHPSNYGYT | TRBJ1-2 | - | TRBV5-6 | 16
ASSWDSHNEQF | TRBJ2-1 | TRBD1 | TRBV6-1 | 11
ASSFPSGGVETQY | TRBJ2-5 | TRBD2 | TRBV7-9 | 13
SVVDRTSTDTQY | TRBJ2-3 | - | TRBV29-1 | 12
ASSGGQLYGYT | TRBJ1-2 | TRBD1 | TRBV9 | 11
ASSRQGGNTEAF | TRBJ1-1 | TRBD1 | TRBV7-9 | 12
ASSPRTGQGEKLF | TRBJ1-4 | TRBD1 | TRBV7-9 | 13
ASSLRGQGSPYSNQPQH | TRBJ1-5 | TRBD1 | TRBV7-2 | 17
ASSPSRGGSYEQY | - | TRBD2 | TRBV27 | 13
AGGQGSTDTQY | TRBJ2-3 | TRBD1 | TRBV6-6 | 11
ASRGSTGGPDTQY | TRBJ2-3 | - | TRBV2 | 13
ASSERGGRRTDTQY | TRBJ2-3 | TRBD2 | TRBV6-4 | 14
ASSDQGISYEQY | TRBJ2-7 | - | TRBV2 | 12
ASAQEERMNTEAF | TRBJ1-1 | - | TRBV5-1 | 13
ASSLMRAQRYEQY | TRBJ2-7 | - | TRBV7-3 | 13
ASSDGLGSTDTQY | TRBJ2-3 | TRBD2 | TRBV7-3 | 13
AWSPGAGRVQPQH | TRBJ1-5 | - | TRBV30 | 13
ASSSRTKNTEAF | TRBJ1-1 | - | TRBV5-6 | 12
ASTQIQGSNSPLH | TRBJ1-6 | - | TRBV6-5 | 13